A selection of T cell receptor beta chains follows, all from one sample in a study of blood T cell repertoires in COVID-19. Data came from immunoSEQ multiplex PCR; TCRdb stores just in-frame clones and leaves some out. Here the sample spans about 210,000 clones, around four fifths being singletons. Specimen: peripheral blood. The receptors stem from a man between 60 and 75 years old with COVID-19, enrolled during active disease. The CDR3 runs from the conserved cysteine through the conserved F or W. The order of the fields is D gene, J gene, clone size, V gene, CDR3 DNA, CDR3 protein. D genes are given only for firm matches. The size of a clone is reported for some rows only, either as once, few or many, or as a class for expanded clones.

>TRBD2|TRBJ2-7|NA|TRBV3-1/TRBV3-2
TGTGCCAGCAGCCAAGCGGGAGGTTTTTACGAGCAGTACTTC
CASSQAGGFYEQYF
>NA|TRBJ1-1|NA|TRBV28
TGTGCCAGCAGTTTTTCCAGGCGGGCTGAAGCTTTCTTT
CASSFSRRAEAFF
>TRBD2|TRBJ2-3|NA|TRBV27
TGTGCCAGCACGGGGCTAGGAAGCGGGAGCCCAGATACGCAGTATTTT
CASTGLGSGSPDTQYF
>NA|TRBJ2-2|NA|TRBV5-4
TGTGCCAGCATCCCGGCAATGGGACTGATGGGGTGCACCGGGGAGCTGTTTTTT
CASIPAMGLMGCTGELFF
>TRBD2|TRBJ2-1|NA|TRBV3-1/TRBV3-2
TGTGCCAGCAGCCATAGCGGGAGTGGTTGGAATGAGCAGTTCTTC
CASSHSGSGWNEQFF
>TRBD1|TRBJ1-1|NA|TRBV7-9
TGTGCCAGCAGCTTAGGGGACAGGATGAACACTGAAGCTTTCTTT
CASSLGDRMNTEAFF
>TRBD2|TRBJ2-5|NA|TRBV9
TGTGCCAGCAGCGTAGATGTGGGAGGGCCAGAGACCCAGTACTTC
CASSVDVGGPETQYF
>NA|TRBJ1-2|NA|TRBV10-3
TGTGCCATCAGTGACGGCAGGGCTCGAGGCTACACCTTC
CAISDGRARGYTF
>NA|TRBJ2-5|NA|TRBV12-5
TGTGCTAGTGGTGGCGGGACTCACCCCGGGCAAGAGACCCAGTACTTC
CASGGGTHPGQETQYF
>NA|TRBJ1-6|NA|TRBV30
TGTGCCTGGAGCCTTATAGGGACTCCTGGAGACTATAATTCACCCCTCCACTTT
CAWSLIGTPGDYNSPLHF
>TRBD2|TRBJ2-1|NA|TRBV3-1/TRBV3-2
TGTGCCAGCAGCCGACTCGGGACTAGCGGGAGCAATGAGCAGTTCTTC
CASSRLGTSGSNEQFF
>NA|TRBJ1-3|few|TRBV7-2
TGTGCCAGCAGCCAGAGCGACAGAGCTGGAAACACCATATATTTT
CASSQSDRAGNTIYF
>TRBD2|TRBJ2-2|NA|TRBV3-1/TRBV3-2
TGTGCCAGCAGCCAGAAACGTGGACTAGCCGCCGGGGAGCTGTTTTTT
CASSQKRGLAAGELFF
>NA|TRBJ1-6|NA|TRBV2
TGTGCCAGCAGTGGGGGGACACTTGTGTATAATTCACCCCTCCACTTT
CASSGGTLVYNSPLHF
>NA|TRBJ1-1|few|TRBV9
TGTGCCAGCAGATCGTTAGGGGGTGAAGCTTTCTTT
CASRSLGGEAFF
>TRBD2|TRBJ2-5|NA|TRBV19
TGTGCCAGTAGTATAGCCGGGGGGACTAGCGAGACCCAGTACTTC
CASSIAGGTSETQYF